The 31 T cell receptor beta chains below come from one sample, sequenced in a study of PD-1 blockade in classical Hodgkin lymphoma. Exposure to brentuximab vedotin varied, and each patient had relapsed following autologous stem cell transplantation. Generated by immunoSEQ multiplex PCR, the TCRdb table keeps only in-frame clones and is missing some. The sample consists of about 98,000 clones, about four fifths of them appearing once. The material sequenced was peripheral blood mononuclear cells (PBMCs), taken before the second cycle of nivolumab. The receptors were gathered from a human donor with classical Hodgkin lymphoma.

The chain recombines TRBV28 with TRBJ2-7, with D possibly matching TRBD2 (5 bases). V was shortened by 7 bases and J by 6 bases, with 22 bases between the two germline ends. Germline CDR1 is MDHEN and CDR2 is SYDVKM. The CDR3 contains 15 residues. The CDR3 DNA reads TGTGCCAGCACCCCTCGGCGCGGGCAGTTCCTCGAGCAGTACTTC. This sequence encodes CASTPRRGQFLEQYF. The variable domain in full, with the rest retrieved from reference TRBV28 and TRBJ2-7, is DVKVTQSSRYLVKRTGEKVFLECVQDMDHENMFWYRQDPGLGLRLIYFSYDVKMKEKGDIPEGYSVSREKKERFSLILESASTNQTSMYLCASTPRRGQFLEQYFGPGTRLTVT.

This clone was picked up one time. This chain links TRBV7-2 with TRBJ1-5, with a possible D match to TRBD1 (6 bases). The CDR3 length is 15 residues. The germline V gene has CDR1 SGHTA and CDR2 FQGNSA. V lost 1 base to trimming and J lost 2 bases, with 9 bases between them. The CDR3 bases are TGTGCCAGCAGCTTAGAACAGGGTGGCAATCAGCCCCAGCATTTT. Translation gives CASSLEQGGNQPQHF.

The chain carries TRBV27 and TRBJ2-2; the D is unclear. The CDR3 consists of 14 residues. CDR1 and CDR2 (germline): MNHEY, SMNVEV (reference sequence). With 5 bases removed from V and 6 bases from J, the gap between germline ends came to 13 bases. In DNA form, the CDR3 reads TGTGCCAGCAGTCCCCGTAGCTACCCCGGGGAGCTGTTTTTT. Translating it yields CASSPRSYPGELFF.

J is TRBJ2-7 and V is TRBV10-3; 9 positions agree with TRBD1. After removal of 3 bases from V and 3 bases from J, the junction contained 18 bases not matched to a gene. CDR1 is ENHRY, CDR2 SYGVKD, per germline. This CDR3 has 19 residues. CDR3 region: CAISEQGTGRVAGHYEQYF. CDR3 DNA: TGTGCCATCAGTGAACAAGGGACAGGGAGGGTAGCGGGTCACTACGAGCAGTACTTC.

The chain combines TRBV18 with TRBJ1-1; the D is unclear. The CDR3 extends over 13 amino acids. The ends were cut back, 3 bases at V and 11 bases at J, with 16 bases in the middle. Germline CDR1 KGHSH, CDR2 LQKENI. DNA for the CDR3: TGTGCCAGCTCACCCTGGACGGAAGGACGGGCTTTCTTT. Encoded protein: CASSPWTEGRAFF.

The chain recombines TRBV5-1 with TRBJ2-3, with TRBD2 identical over 9 bases. The germline V gene has CDR1 SGHRS and CDR2 YFSETQ. CDR3 length equals 15 residues. Unmatched junction bases numbered 4, after V lost 3 bases and J lost 2 bases. For the CDR3, the DNA is TGCGCCAGCAGCTCTAGCGGGGCGTACACAGATACGCAGTATTTT. It is translated as CASSSSGAYTDTQYF.

The V call is TRBV27, the J call TRBJ2-1; a possible D gene is TRBD1 (6 bases). Germline lookup yields CDR1 MNHEY and CDR2 SMNVEV (reference sequence). V was pared by 0 bases and J by 2 bases, with 8 bases between. The CDR3 length is 15 residues. As DNA, the CDR3 is TGTGCCAGCAGTTTATCGGGACAAGCCTACAATGAGCAGTTCTTC. Residues: CASSLSGQAYNEQFF.

This rearrangement joins TRBV7-2 to TRBJ2-7; TRBD2 aligns across 9 bases. V lost 2 bases, J lost 4 bases, and 6 bases stayed unmatched. This CDR3 has 15 residues. CDR1 and CDR2 (germline): SGHTA, FQGNSA. In DNA form, the CDR3 reads TGTGCCAGCAGCTTACTCCTCAGCGGGGGGTACGAGCAGTACTTC. Amino acids: CASSLLLSGGYEQYF.

The chain combines TRBV19 with TRBJ1-1; 10 nucleotides align to TRBD1. Trimming at V came to 8 bases and at J to 6 bases, leaving 6 bases not matched to a gene. CDR3 length equals 13 residues. Germline CDR1 is LNHDA and CDR2 is SQIVND (reference sequence). CDR3 protein: CASQRTGGAEAFF. The CDR3 DNA reads TGTGCCAGTCAACGGACAGGGGGTGCTGAAGCTTTCTTT.

This chain uses TRBV6-1 with TRBJ2-1, with a tentative D call TRBD1 (6 bases). Between the trimmed V and J ends, which lost 11 bases and 0 bases, there was a span of 14 bases. CDR3 length equals 14 residues. Germline V gene sequence: CDR1 MNHNS, CDR2 SASEGT. The CDR3 DNA sequence: TGTGCCGGGACACTCTCACCCTCCTACAATGAGCAGTTCTTC. As protein: CAGTLSPSYNEQFF.

The rearrangement uses TRBV7-3 and TRBJ2-1, with D perhaps matching TRBD2 (5 bases). Trimming removed 1 base from V and 1 base from J, with 5 bases in between. This CDR3 contains 14 residues. The germline gives CDR1 SGHTA, CDR2 FQGTGA. CDR3 DNA sequence: TGTGCCAGCAGCTTAAGCGGGTCCTACAATGAGCAGTTCTTC. Its protein product is CASSLSGSYNEQFF.

In its sample, this clone was seen a few times. The chain uses TRBV30 and TRBJ1-3; D uncertain. The germline V gene has CDR1 GTSNPN and CDR2 SVGIG (reference sequence). V was pared by 0 bases and J by 0 bases, with 9 bases between. This CDR3 comprises 15 residues. CDR3 protein: CAWSVALLSGNTIYF. CDR3 nucleotide sequence: TGTGCCTGGAGTGTAGCTCTTCTCTCTGGAAACACCATATATTTT. The full variable domain, with the rest looked up from reference TRBV30 and TRBJ1-3, is SQTIHQWPATLVQPVGSPLSLECTVEGTSNPNLYWYRQAAGRGLQLLFYSVGIGQISSEVPQNLSASRPQDRQFILSSKKLLLSDSGFYLCAWSVALLSGNTIYFGEGSWLTVV.

CDR3 protein: CAIQGASYNEQFF. The CDR3 nucleotides are TGTGCCATCCAGGGGGCCTCCTACAATGAGCAGTTCTTC. The chain uses TRBV2 and TRBJ2-1; 8 bases are a match to TRBD1. This CDR3 spans 13 amino acids. The V segment lost 10 bases and the J segment 0 bases; nucleotides outside the gene matches: 2. Germline V gene lookup returns CDR1 SNHLY and CDR2 FYNNEI.

This chain connects TRBV10-3 to TRBJ2-7, with D perhaps assigned TRBD1 or TRBD2 (5 bases each). Trimming cost V 9 bases and J 1 base, with 22 bases left between them. Per germline, CDR1 ENHRY and CDR2 SYGVKD. The CDR3 runs 16 residues. CDR3 in DNA: TGTGCCATAAGCCTCCGGGACCGCGTGGGTTCCTACGAGCAGTACTTC. Its translation is CAISLRDRVGSYEQYF.

The chain is built from TRBV2 and TRBJ2-1; TRBD2 matches at 10 bases. Germline CDR1 SNHLY, CDR2 FYNNEI. V was pared by 6 bases and J by 6 bases, with 8 bases of the junction left unmatched. The CDR3 is 15 residues long. CDR3 nucleotide sequence: TGTGCCAGCAGGGAGCTAGCGGGGGAACCCAATGAGCAGTTCTTC. Its translation: CASRELAGEPNEQFF. Combining the CDR3 with reference TRBV2 and TRBJ2-1 gives the whole variable domain EPEVTQTPSHQVTQMGQEVILRCVPISNHLYFYWYRQILGQKVEFLVSFYNNEISEKSEIFDDQFSVERPDGSNFTLKIRSTKLEDSAMYFCASRELAGEPNEQFFGPGTRLTVL.

This clone was counted between two and nine times. The V and J genes are TRBV19 and TRBJ2-5, with D perhaps matching TRBD1 (6 bases). The length of the CDR3 is 16 residues. CDR1 is LNHDA, CDR2 SQIVND, per germline (reference sequence). The V and J ends lost 5 bases and 5 bases respectively, with 21 bases between them. The CDR3 sequence is CASSPQQGPGMETQYF. The CDR3, as DNA: TGTGCCAGTAGTCCTCAACAGGGCCCGGGGATGGAGACCCAGTACTTC.

This clone was seen a few times. This chain connects TRBV14 to TRBJ2-7; D is undetermined. The V gene lost 4 bases and the J gene lost 0 bases, with 7 bases spanning the gap. The germline gives CDR1 SGHDN, CDR2 FVKESK. The CDR3 totals 13 residues. The CDR3 is CASSRADSYEQYF. In DNA form, the CDR3 reads TGTGCCAGCAGCCGGGCAGACTCCTACGAGCAGTACTTC.

This clone has just a few counts. V gene TRBV29-1 combines with J gene TRBJ1-2; the D gene is possibly TRBD1 (5 bases). Trimming cost V 1 base and J 11 bases, with 14 bases left between them. CDR1 and CDR2 from the germline V gene are SQVTM and ANQGSEA. The CDR3 spans 12 residues. CDR3 sequence reads: CSVEGGSALYTF. The CDR3 DNA reads TGCAGCGTTGAAGGGGGCAGCGCTCTGTACACCTTC.

The chain couples TRBV28 to TRBJ1-5; the match to TRBD1 covers 8 bases. Germline CDR1 reads MDHEN; CDR2 reads SYDVKM. The CDR3 is 16 amino acids. With V trimmed by 5 bases and J by 6 bases, 12 bases remained unmatched. Written as DNA, the CDR3 is TGTGCCAGCAGTACCAGGACAGGGTGGCATGGTCAGCCCCAGCATTTT. It encodes CASSTRTGWHGQPQHF.

The V gene is TRBV30, the J gene TRBJ2-5; 15 nucleotides line up with TRBD2. V lost 8 bases and J lost 3; bases outside the gene matches: 4. There are 14 residues in the CDR3. CDR1 GTSNPN and CDR2 SVGIG come from the germline V gene (reference sequence). The DNA for the CDR3 is TGTGCCGCCGGACTAGCGGGAGGGGAAGAGACCCAGTACTTC. This encodes CAAGLAGGEETQYF.

The chain uses TRBV19 and TRBJ2-2, with D unresolved. Trimming removed 8 bases from V and 4 bases from J, with 14 bases in between. Germline CDR1 is LNHDA and CDR2 is SQIVND (reference sequence). The CDR3 totals 14 residues. CDR3 amino acids: CASLGSRTTGELFF. The CDR3 region has the DNA TGTGCCAGTCTCGGCAGCCGTACCACCGGGGAGCTGTTTTTT.

The chain recombines TRBV5-1 with TRBJ2-2, with a weak D call TRBD2 (7 bases). The CDR3 has 16 residues. V shed 1 base and J shed 4 bases, with 14 bases lying between them. CDR1 and CDR2 from the germline V gene are SGHRS and YFSETQ. For the CDR3, the DNA is TGCGCCAGCAGCTTGTTGGCGGGGGCGACCACCGGGGAGCTGTTTTTT. The encoded protein is CASSLLAGATTGELFF.

The V and J genes are TRBV6-1 and TRBJ2-7; D may correspond to TRBD1 or TRBD2 (5 bases each). The germline V gene has CDR1 MNHNS and CDR2 SASEGT. The CDR3 is 14 residues long. The germline V and J ends were trimmed by 2 bases and 0 bases, with 8 bases remaining between them. CDR3 in amino acids: CASSEWGSSYEQYF. CDR3 nucleotides: TGTGCCAGCAGTGAATGGGGGAGCTCCTACGAGCAGTACTTC.

The sample holds a few counts of this clone. The chain employs TRBV10-2 and TRBJ2-7, with TRBD2 identical over 10 bases. CDR1 and CDR2 (germline): WSHSY, SAAADI. V gave up 5 bases and J gave up 6 bases; unmatched junction bases: 1. CDR3 size: 12 residues. CDR3 bases: TGCGCCAGCAGTATAGCGGGGGGCGAGCAGTACTTC. It is translated as CASSIAGGEQYF.

The gene calls are TRBV4-2 and TRBJ2-7; possibly TRBD2 for D (6 bases). V gave up 0 bases and J gave up 7 bases, with 13 bases separating them. Germline V gene lookup returns CDR1 LGHNA and CDR2 YNFKEQ. The CDR3 consists of 14 residues. CDR3 DNA: TGTGCCAGCAGCCAAGATCTCAGGGCGGGAGAGCAGTACTTC. Translating gives CASSQDLRAGEQYF.

This clone was detected a few times. The chain uses TRBV14 and TRBJ2-6; the D is unclear. The germline V gene has CDR1 SGHDN and CDR2 FVKESK. This CDR3 is 15 amino acids long. V lost 4 bases and J 4 bases, leaving 11 bases between the germline ends. The CDR3: CASSLWSGGANVLTF. In DNA form, the CDR3 reads TGTGCCAGCAGCCTATGGTCGGGCGGGGCCAACGTCCTGACTTTC.

There are a few counts of this clone. The genes are TRBV5-1 and TRBJ1-2; 7 nucleotides align to TRBD1. Germline CDR1 and CDR2: SGHRS and YFSETQ. V lost 5 bases and J lost 4; bases outside the gene matches: 8. There are 14 residues in the CDR3. CDR3 nucleotide sequence: TGCGCCAGCAGTCAAGGCGCAGGGGGCTATGGCTACACCTTC. Its protein product is CASSQGAGGYGYTF.

V usage is TRBV7-7 and J usage is TRBJ2-3; D is unclear. The CDR3 length is 12 residues. Germline V gene sequence: CDR1 SSHAT, CDR2 FNYEAQ (reference sequence). V lost 6 bases and J lost 1, with 5 bases in between. CDR3 region: CASSTGTDTQYF. The DNA for the CDR3 is TGTGCCAGCAGTACCGGCACAGATACGCAGTATTTT.

In its sample, this clone was seen a few times. The chain is built from TRBV11-3 and TRBJ2-1, with TRBD1 as a possible D gene (7 bases). CDR1 SGHNT and CDR2 YENEEA come from the germline V gene. Trimming took 1 base from V and 8 from J, leaving 18 bases between them. The CDR3 has 16 residues. The CDR3 here is CASSLGGQVKRDEQFF. CDR3 coding DNA: TGTGCCAGCAGCTTAGGCGGACAGGTCAAGCGGGATGAGCAGTTCTTC. Using reference TRBV11-3 and TRBJ2-1 for the parts outside the CDR3, the full variable domain is EAGVVQSPRYKIIEKKQPVAFWCNPISGHNTLYWYLQNLGQGPELLIRYENEEAVDDSQLPKDRFSAERLKGVDSTLKIQPAELGDSAVYLCASSLGGQVKRDEQFFGPGTRLTVL.

This chain uses TRBV15 with TRBJ2-1, with D perhaps TRBD1 or TRBD2 (5 bases each). The CDR3 loop spans 14 amino acids. The V end lost 0 bases, the J end lost 9 bases, and 12 bases lay between the germline ends. Germline CDR1 is LNHNV and CDR2 is YYDKDF (reference sequence). CDR3 residues: CATSRELSGTEQFF. The CDR3 DNA follows: TGTGCCACCAGCAGAGAGCTCTCGGGGACTGAGCAGTTCTTC.

The rearrangement joins TRBV7-7 to TRBJ2-6; D is uncertain. The CDR3 totals 15 residues. V was clipped by 1 base and J by 2 bases, with 6 bases between them. Looked up from germline, CDR1 is SSHAT and CDR2 is FNYEAQ (reference sequence). This CDR3 reads CASSLGDPGANVLTF. CDR3 coding DNA: TGTGCCAGCAGCTTAGGAGACCCTGGGGCCAACGTCCTGACTTTC.